Presented here are 2 T cell receptor beta chains from one specimen sequenced in a study of CD4 T cell repertoires in COVID-19. This table comes from immunoSEQ multiplex PCR, and its TCRdb copy is limited to in-frame clones, with some not included. Among fewer than 100,000 clones, about four fifths were seen once, and the ten largest hold roughly 0.5%. The sequences come from CD4+ T cells from peripheral blood, collected after recovery from COVID-19. Receptors originate from a human donor who had COVID-19.

The chain joins TRBV29-1 to TRBJ2-3; tentative D call: TRBD1 (5 bases). Trimming pared 3 bases from V and 1 base from J, leaving 17 bases between. Germline V CDR1 and CDR2: SQVTM, ANQGSEA. The CDR3 is 16 residues long. CDR3 DNA sequence: TGCAGCGTTGATAGGGGATGGGGCCGACGCACAGATACGCAGTATTTT. Protein sequence: CSVDRGWGRRTDTQYF.

The chain has TRBV7-9 and TRBJ1-3; D not certain. The length of the CDR3 is 16 residues. Trimming pared 1 base from V and 2 bases from J, leaving 12 bases between. Germline V gene data show CDR1 as SEHNR and CDR2 as FQNEAQ (reference sequence). DNA for the CDR3: TGTGCCAGCAGCTTAGGGGTCGGGAGGACTGGAAACACCATATATTTT. Protein product: CASSLGVGRTGNTIYF.